There are many counts of the clone carrying this T cell receptor beta chain. Its antigen is still unknown. The data originate from a study of T cells in Graves' hyperthyroidism and ophthalmopathy. General study results and limits: Blood also showed most of the thyroid clonotypes that were expanded above 0.001. Ophthalmopathy and stable hyperthyroidism were told apart by a 13 V-J model.

What was amplified from RNA transcripts were TCR beta CDR3 regions. First-round RT-PCR of the TCR CDR3 relied on the HTBI primer set. TCRdb ran MiXCR on the multiplex PCR reads and lists one entry per CDR3 protein. The sample consists of about 290,000 distinct CDR3 sequences, about 14% of them appearing once. Germline lookup yields CDR1 SGHTA and CDR2 FQGTGA. The CDR3 sequence is 16 residues long. The germline V and J ends were trimmed by 2 bases and 3 bases, with 14 bases remaining between them. Sequencing was done on a sample of blood. The origin of this receptor is a woman in her thirties with Graves' hyperthyroidism that later progressed to Graves' ophthalmopathy. J is TRBJ2-1 and V is TRBV7-3, with D tentatively TRBD2 (6 bases). CDR3 in DNA: TGTGCCAGCAGCTTACTGGGCGGGACGAGCTACAATGAGCAGTTCTTC. Protein product: CASSLLGGTSYNEQFF.